A selection of T cell receptor beta chains follows, all from one sample in a study of blood T cell repertoires in COVID-19. Only in-frame clones appear in the TCRdb table, and some are missing; sequencing was by immunoSEQ multiplex PCR. The sample shows 100,000 to 140,000 clones, around 89% of them seen only once. Material: peripheral blood. Source of these receptors: a middle-aged man with active or convalescent COVID-19. The CDR3 runs from the conserved cysteine through the conserved F or W. D genes are given only for firm matches. The size entry is marked missing in some rows and otherwise reads once, few, many or a size class.

cdr3_length,v_call,clone_size,d_call,j_call,cdr3_nt,cdr3_aa
14,TRBV10-2,NA,TRBD2,TRBJ2-5,TGCGCCAGCAGTGACTGGACTAGCGGAGAGACCCAGTACTTC,CASSDWTSGETQYF
14,TRBV6-2/TRBV6-3,NA,NA,TRBJ1-5,TGTGCCAGCAGCCCTGCGGCGCGGCCGCAGCCCCAGCATTTT,CASSPAARPQPQHF
14,TRBV19,NA,TRBD1,TRBJ2-5,TGTGCCAGTAGTCAGGGGGTTCGCCAAGAGACCCAGTACTTC,CASSQGVRQETQYF
14,TRBV6-5,NA,NA,TRBJ1-5,TGTGCCAGCAGTTACCTAGGCAGTAATCAGCCCCAGCATTTT,CASSYLGSNQPQHF
16,TRBV19,NA,TRBD1,TRBJ1-5,TGTGCCAGTAGTATACCCGGGACAGGGTACGGTCAGCCCCAGCATTTT,CASSIPGTGYGQPQHF
16,TRBV18,NA,NA,TRBJ2-2,TGTGCCAGCTCACCACCAACCCAGGGGAACACCGGGGAGCTGTTTTTT,CASSPPTQGNTGELFF
16,TRBV5-4,NA,TRBD2,TRBJ2-5,TGTGCCAGCAGCTTGGCTATAGCGGGCCCTCAAGAGACCCAGTACTTC,CASSLAIAGPQETQYF
14,TRBV28,NA,NA,TRBJ1-5,TGTGCCAGTTTACAGGGATATAGCAATCAGCCCCAGCATTTT,CASLQGYSNQPQHF
19,TRBV11-2,NA,NA,TRBJ1-2,TGTGCCAGCAGCTTGCGGGGTAATACCGGGACCGCGGAGGGGCATGGCTACACCTTC,CASSLRGNTGTAEGHGYTF
16,TRBV19,NA,TRBD1,TRBJ2-7,TGTGCCACTACCCGAAGATCCGGGACAGGGGCCTACGAGCAGTACTTC,CATTRRSGTGAYEQYF
14,TRBV30,few,TRBD1,TRBJ2-7,TGTGCCTGGTCACCGGGGGCAGGGGGCAACGAGCAGTACTTC,CAWSPGAGGNEQYF
14,TRBV5-1,NA,NA,TRBJ2-2,TGCGCCAGCAGCCCCTCAGGGATCGGCGGGGAGCTGTTTTTT,CASSPSGIGGELFF
14,TRBV3-1/TRBV3-2,NA,NA,TRBJ1-1,TGTGCCAGCAGCCACGGGACACCGAACACTGAAGCTTTCTTT,CASSHGTPNTEAFF
13,TRBV28,NA,NA,TRBJ2-7,TGTGCCAGCAGTTTAGTGGCTTTATACGAGCAGTACTTC,CASSLVALYEQYF
17,TRBV7-9,NA,NA,TRBJ2-3,TGTGCCAGCAGCTTGGGCCCAGTAGGACTGAGCACAGATACGCAGTATTTT,CASSLGPVGLSTDTQYF
14,TRBV27,NA,NA,TRBJ2-5,TGTGCCAGCAGCCCGCTCTCCTCGGGGGAGACCCAGTACTTC,CASSPLSSGETQYF
16,TRBV5-1,NA,NA,TRBJ2-3,TGCGCCAGCAGCTTGGCCTCTACTGCTAGCACAGATACGCAGTATTTT,CASSLASTASTDTQYF
14,TRBV5-8,NA,NA,TRBJ1-4,TGTGCCAGCAGCTTTGGTTACAGCTATGAAAAACTGTTTTTT,CASSFGYSYEKLFF
13,TRBV6-2/TRBV6-3,NA,NA,TRBJ2-4,TGTGCCAGCAGTTACGGTACTCCAAACATTCAGTACTTC,CASSYGTPNIQYF
15,TRBV7-6,NA,NA,TRBJ1-1,TGTGCCAGCAGCTTAGCGGGGCAGGCAGGGACTGAAGCTTTCTTT,CASSLAGQAGTEAFF
14,TRBV18,NA,NA,TRBJ1-1,TGTGCCAGCTCACCACAGGGGTTGAACACTGAAGCTTTCTTT,CASSPQGLNTEAFF
18,TRBV4-3,NA,TRBD2,TRBJ2-2,TGCGCCAGCAGCCAAGACCCTAGCGGCGACTTCTACACCGGGGAGCTGTTTTTT,CASSQDPSGDFYTGELFF
23,TRBV12-5,NA,TRBD2,TRBJ2-2,TGTGCTAGTGGCCTGCTTCCAGGACTAGCCGTCATGGGTCCCCTTAGGGGAACCGGGGAGCTGTTTTTT,CASGLLPGLAVMGPLRGTGELFF
13,TRBV2,few,TRBD1,TRBJ1-2,TGTGCCAGTACAGGGGGTGATAACTATGGCTACACCTTC,CASTGGDNYGYTF
12,TRBV5-4,NA,NA,TRBJ2-7,TGTGCCAGCAGCTTCCAGGGGTACGAGCAGTACTTC,CASSFQGYEQYF
12,TRBV30,NA,TRBD1,TRBJ2-7,TGTGCCTGGAACACAGGGGGCGCCGAGCAGTACTTC,CAWNTGGAEQYF